The 28 T cell receptor beta chains below come from one sample, sequenced in a study of Ad26.COV2.S vaccination and SARS-CoV-2 variants. Treatment meaning: some 20 received Ad26.COV2.S at low or high dose, single or two shots; roughly 5 received placebo; per-sample allocation not given. The samples were gathered on day 63 after the first injection of vaccine or placebo. Some clones are missing from TCRdb's copy, which holds only in-frame ones; the method was immunoSEQ multiplex PCR. The table lists over 250,000 clones, over 75% of them singletons. This material consisted of peripheral blood, taken in a trial of Ad26.COV2.S vaccine versus placebo. The source is a person aged 18-60 years who received the Ad26.COV2.S COVID-19 vaccine or a placebo.

Concerning this clone itself: The junction differs from germline at one of its ends, possibly a read error. The rearrangement joins TRBV6-2 or TRBV6-3 to TRBJ2-3; D tentatively fits TRBD1 or TRBD2 (5 bases each). Germline lookup yields CDR1 MNHEY and CDR2 SVGEGT. The CDR3 extends over 15 amino acids. The CDR3 coding sequence is TGTGCCAGCAGTCGATTTCGAGTCTCCGGGACCCGGCGGGATTTT. Translation gives CASSRFRVSGTRRDF.

This sequence joins TRBV5-1 and TRBJ2-7; D ambiguous. Germline CDR1 and CDR2: SGHRS and YFSETQ. The ends were cut back, 1 base at V and 1 base at J, with 9 bases in the middle. The CDR3 has 14 residues. Here the CDR3 DNA reads TGCGCCAGCAGCTTGAGCAGGTTTTCCTACGAGCAGTACTTC. This encodes CASSLSRFSYEQYF.

V gene TRBV5-1 combines with J gene TRBJ1-5, with TRBD1 as a possible D gene (5 bases). Germline CDR1 SGHRS, CDR2 YFSETQ. CDR3 length: 14 residues. The V and J ends lost 4 bases and 5 bases respectively, with 13 bases between them. CDR3 protein: CASSIQGGDQPQHF. The CDR3 nucleotides read TGCGCCAGCAGCATCCAGGGAGGAGATCAGCCCCAGCATTTT.

This clone was detected only a few times. V and J are TRBV9 and TRBJ2-7; D remains unclear. Per germline, CDR1 SGDLS and CDR2 YYNGEE. The V and J ends lost 0 bases and 2 bases respectively, with 9 bases between them. The CDR3 runs to 14 residues. The CDR3 bases are TGTGCCAGCAGCGTAGGGGCGGCTACCTACGAGCAGTACTTC. As protein: CASSVGAATYEQYF.

The gene calls are TRBV5-1 and TRBJ1-4; TRBD1 matches 7 bases. The CDR3 sequence is 15 residues long. The germline V gene encodes CDR1 SGHRS and CDR2 YFSETQ. Germline trimming cut 4 bases from V and 8 bases from J; bases unmatched to any gene: 11. As DNA, the CDR3 is TGCGCCAGCAGCAGTCAGGGGGACTGGGGAGAAAAACTGTTTTTT. It translates to CASSSQGDWGEKLFF.

The gene calls are TRBV2 and TRBJ2-3; 10 nucleotides align to TRBD2. Trimming took 4 bases from V and 4 from J; bases not matched to a gene: 5. Germline CDR1 and CDR2: SNHLY and FYNNEI. The CDR3 has 15 amino acids. In DNA form, the CDR3 reads TGTGCCAGCAGTGTAAGAGCGGGGGGGCCAGATACGCAGTATTTT. Residues: CASSVRAGGPDTQYF.

The chain couples TRBV2 to TRBJ2-3; TRBD1 is a possible D gene (6 bases). V was shortened by 1 base and J by 1 base, with 9 bases between the two germline ends. The CDR3 loop spans 15 amino acids. In germline, CDR1 is SNHLY, CDR2 FYNNEI. CDR3 nucleotide sequence: TGTGCCAGCAGTGAAGGGGGACAAGGCACAGATACGCAGTATTTT. This translates into CASSEGGQGTDTQYF.

V is TRBV7-2 and J is TRBJ1-4; D unresolved. CDR3 length: 15 amino acids. Between the trimmed V and J ends, which lost 5 bases and 0 bases, there was a span of 10 bases. The V gene's germline CDR1 is SGHTA and CDR2 FQGNSA. CDR3 loop: CASSAQVATNEKLFF. The CDR3 DNA is TGTGCCAGCAGCGCACAAGTGGCAACTAATGAAAAACTGTTTTTT. Based on the CDR3 plus reference TRBV7-2 and TRBJ1-4, the full variable domain is GAGVSQSPSNKVTEKGKDVELRCDPISGHTALYWYRQSLGQGLEFLIYFQGNSAPDKSGLPSDRFSAERTGGSVSTLTIQRTQQEDSAVYLCASSAQVATNEKLFFGSGTQLSVL.

This chain connects TRBV4-3 to TRBJ1-5, with D uncertain. Germline CDR1 LGHNA, CDR2 YSLEER. The CDR3 contains 14 residues. Trimming took off 4 bases at V and 0 bases at J, with 7 bases between the two ends. DNA of the CDR3: TGCGCCAGCAGCCCCACTAATAGCAATCAGCCCCAGCATTTT. Its translation: CASSPTNSNQPQHF.

The chain carries TRBV7-9 and TRBJ2-1; 10 bases map to TRBD2. The CDR3 consists of 18 residues. Trimming removed 5 bases from V and 0 bases from J; junction bases left unmatched: 10. CDR1 is SEHNR and CDR2 is FQNEAQ in the germline V gene (reference sequence). The CDR3 reads CASSGRTSGYSSYNEQFF. CDR3 nucleotide sequence: TGTGCCAGCAGCGGACGGACTAGCGGTTATAGCTCCTACAATGAGCAGTTCTTC.

The genes are TRBV11-2 and TRBJ1-6; 7 bases fit TRBD1. Germline V gene lookup returns CDR1 SGHAT and CDR2 FQNNGV. The V segment lost 2 bases and the J segment 19 bases; nucleotides outside the gene matches: 11. There are 13 residues in the CDR3. In DNA, the CDR3 is TGTGCCAGCAGCTTACAGGGGGATGCCCTCTTACACTTT. This encodes CASSLQGDALLHF. The full variable domain, rest sourced from reference TRBV11-2 and TRBJ1-6, is EAGVAQSPRYKIIEKRQSVAFWCNPISGHATLYWYQQILGQGPKLLIQFQNNGVVDDSQLPKDRFSAERLKGVDSTLKIQPAKLEDSAVYLCASSLQGDALLHFGNGTRLTVT.

The chain employs TRBV12-5 and TRBJ2-1; perhaps TRBD1 as D (6 bases). V was trimmed by 4 bases and J by 0 bases, leaving 13 bases between them. CDR3 length equals 16 residues. The germline V gene encodes CDR1 LGHNT and CDR2 FRNRAP. The DNA of the CDR3 is TGTGCTAGTGGTTCAGATGGGGGCCCCTCCTACAATGAGCAGTTCTTC. Translating gives CASGSDGGPSYNEQFF.

The chain uses TRBV7-2 and TRBJ2-1; D possibly matches TRBD1 or TRBD2 (6 bases each). Germline lookup yields CDR1 SGHTA and CDR2 FQGNSA. V was pared by 5 bases and J by 6 bases, with 14 bases between. This CDR3 contains 14 residues. Written as DNA, the CDR3 is TGTGCCAGCAGCCCGAGGGGGGTCTCCAATGAGCAGTTCTTC. Its protein product is CASSPRGVSNEQFF. The whole variable domain, remainder taken from reference TRBV7-2 and TRBJ2-1, is GAGVSQSPSNKVTEKGKDVELRCDPISGHTALYWYRQSLGQGLEFLIYFQGNSAPDKSGLPSDRFSAERTGGSVSTLTIQRTQQEDSAVYLCASSPRGVSNEQFFGPGTRLTVL.

The chain couples TRBV6-2 or TRBV6-3 to TRBJ2-2; 9 nucleotides align to TRBD2. Germline CDR1 reads MNHEY; CDR2 reads SVGEGT. J was trimmed by 6 bases and V by 4 bases; bases with no gene match: 9. The CDR3 is 16 residues long. The CDR3 DNA is TGTGCCAGCAGTTCTAGTAGCGGGGGCCGGCCCGGGGAGCTGTTTTTT. Amino acids: CASSSSSGGRPGELFF.

The V and J genes are TRBV6-5 and TRBJ2-7; 8 positions match TRBD2. Trimming cost V 2 bases and J 4 bases; bases outside gene matches: 4. The CDR3 consists of 14 residues. Germline V gives CDR1 MNHEY, CDR2 SVGAGI. DNA for the CDR3: TGTGCCAGCAGTTACCGGGGGGGGAGTTACGAGCAGTACTTC. It translates to CASSYRGGSYEQYF.

The rearrangement uses TRBV5-5 and TRBJ1-2; D is unclear. The length of the CDR3 is 14 residues. CDR1 and CDR2 (germline): SGHKS, YYEKEE (reference sequence). V shed 1 base and J shed 2 bases, with 9 bases lying between them. The DNA of the CDR3 is TGTGCCAGCAGCTTGATTGCCGTGAACTATGGCTACACCTTC. Encoded protein: CASSLIAVNYGYTF. The variable domain in full, completed from reference TRBV5-5 and TRBJ1-2, reads DAGVTQSPTHLIKTRGQQVTLRCSPISGHKSVSWYQQVLGQGPQFIFQYYEKEERGRGNFPDRFSARQFPNYSSELNVNALLLGDSALYLCASSLIAVNYGYTFGSGTRLTVV.

This clone was recorded only once. The CDR3 DNA reads TGTGCCAGCAGCTTAAGGAGGAATCAAGAGACCCAGTACTTC. Translation gives CASSLRRNQETQYF. The chain has TRBV7-8 and TRBJ2-5, with D possibly TRBD2 on 5 matching bases. This CDR3 is 14 amino acids long. Germline V CDR1 and CDR2: SGHVS, FQNEAQ. The V end lost 2 bases, the J end lost 2 bases, and 9 bases lay between the germline ends.

The CDR3 coding sequence is TGTGCCAGCAGCGCCGGGGGGGCAGATACGCAGTATTTT. Translated: CASSAGGADTQYF. The chain employs TRBV9 and TRBJ2-3, with 8 bases fitting TRBD2. V was clipped by 3 bases and J by 4 bases; unmatched bases: 1. The CDR3 totals 13 residues. The germline gives CDR1 SGDLS, CDR2 YYNGEE.

CDR3 bases: TGTGCCAGCAGCCGCCAGGGTATAGGCTCCTACGAGCAGTACTTC. This translates into CASSRQGIGSYEQYF. The chain employs TRBV27 and TRBJ2-7; weak D call: TRBD1 (5 bases). The CDR3 has 15 amino acids. Deletions cut 6 bases from V and 0 bases from J, with 15 bases between. CDR1 and CDR2 from the germline V gene are MNHEY and SMNVEV (reference sequence).

The chain joins TRBV7-2 to TRBJ2-2, with 10 bases lining up with TRBD1. The junction had 4 bases not matched to a gene; V was cut back by 5 bases and J by 4 bases. CDR3 length: 15 residues. The germline CDR1 and CDR2 sequences are SGHTA and FQGNSA. CDR3 amino acids: CASSPGQGTTGELFF. Here the CDR3 DNA reads TGTGCCAGCAGCCCGGGACAGGGGACCACCGGGGAGCTGTTTTTT.

The rearrangement links TRBV9 to TRBJ2-6; 10 bases map to TRBD1. Germline V gene lookup returns CDR1 SGDLS and CDR2 YYNGEE. The CDR3 runs to 18 residues. V was pared by 3 bases and J by 0 bases, with 6 bases of the junction left unmatched. Here the CDR3 reads CASSARTGGNSGANVLTF. The CDR3 DNA sequence: TGTGCCAGCAGCGCCCGGACAGGGGGAAACTCTGGGGCCAACGTCCTGACTTTC.

The chain uses TRBV6-4 and TRBJ2-3, with D hard to call. The CDR3 covers 14 residues. Per germline, CDR1 MRHNA and CDR2 SNTAGT. Trimming cost V 6 bases and J 2 bases, with 12 bases left between them. In DNA, the CDR3 is TGTGCCAGCAGCCCGACTCAGGACACAGATACGCAGTATTTT. Translated, it gives CASSPTQDTDTQYF.

The chain joins TRBV30 to TRBJ1-6, with no clear D. The V end lost 3 bases, the J end lost 9 bases, and 12 bases lay between the germline ends. Germline CDR1 is GTSNPN and CDR2 is SVGIG (reference sequence). The CDR3 length is 13 residues. This CDR3 reads CAWSALDGSPLHF. In nucleotides, the CDR3 is TGTGCCTGGAGCGCCCTGGATGGTTCACCCCTCCACTTT.

The rearrangement links TRBV5-1 to TRBJ2-1; D possibly corresponds to TRBD2 (7 bases). CDR1 is SGHRS, CDR2 YFSETQ, per germline. The CDR3 runs to 13 residues. V lost 2 bases and J lost 8, with 11 bases in between. The CDR3 DNA is TGCGCCAGCAGCTTTATAGGGGGGGATGAGCAGTTCTTC. Amino acids: CASSFIGGDEQFF.

The rearrangement joins TRBV5-4 to TRBJ2-1; D tentatively reads TRBD1 or TRBD2 (6 bases each). The CDR3 has 16 residues. The V gene's germline CDR1 is SGHNT and CDR2 YYREEE (reference sequence). Deletions cut 0 bases from V and 6 bases from J, with 16 bases between. Written as DNA, the CDR3 is TGTGCCAGCAGCTTGGGAGGGGGAGGACCCAGCAATGAGCAGTTCTTC. Amino acid sequence: CASSLGGGGPSNEQFF.

The chain carries TRBV7-2 and TRBJ2-7, with 10 bases aligning to TRBD2. V trimming: 3 bases; J trimming: 4 bases; junction bases outside the gene matches: 6. The CDR3 is 15 amino acids. The germline gives CDR1 SGHTA, CDR2 FQGNSA. CDR3 bases: TGTGCCAGCAGCTTGACTAGCGGGTCAGAATACGAGCAGTACTTC. Its protein product is CASSLTSGSEYEQYF.

This rearrangement joins TRBV19 to TRBJ2-1, with 10 bases aligning to TRBD1. The trim removed 6 bases at V and 1 base at J, leaving 3 bases unmatched. The CDR3 spans 15 residues. Germline V gene data show CDR1 as LNHDA and CDR2 as SQIVND (reference sequence). CDR3 in DNA: TGTGCCAGTAGGCGGGACAGGGGTTCCTACAATGAGCAGTTCTTC. It is translated as CASRRDRGSYNEQFF.

V is TRBV7-9 and J is TRBJ1-6; D unclear. The CDR3 covers 15 residues. Looked up from germline, CDR1 is SEHNR and CDR2 is FQNEAQ (reference sequence). Trimming pared 5 bases from V and 7 bases from J, leaving 15 bases between. CDR3 sequence: CASSQDQNPNSPLHF. The DNA for the CDR3 is TGTGCCAGCAGCCAGGACCAGAATCCGAATTCACCCCTCCACTTT.